These 8 T cell receptor beta chains came from one sample sequenced in a study of cytomegalovirus exposure and HLA in healthy donors. Researchers ran the PCR with 60 Vbeta and 13 Jbeta primers. TCRdb's table, derived via immunoSEQ multiplex PCR, lists solely in-frame clones and lacks some. This table holds 120,000 to 150,000 clones, 80% to 90% found once. Source material: PBMCs. These receptors were obtained from a woman aged 35 to 49 in good health and CMV-seropositive.

The V gene is TRBV6-4, the J gene TRBJ1-4; 8 bases align to TRBD1. CDR3 length equals 17 residues. Trimming removed 9 bases from V and 8 bases from J; junction bases left unmatched: 20. CDR1 is MRHNA and CDR2 is SNTAGT in the germline V gene. This chain's CDR3 is CARKYRGSGELEEKLFF. The CDR3 nucleotides read TGTGCCAGGAAATACAGGGGGTCGGGCGAGTTGGAAGAAAAACTGTTTTTT.

The V call is TRBV21-1, the J call TRBJ2-5; TRBD1 is taken as the D call from the table, unchecked against the DNA. TRBV21-1 counts as a pseudogene. This CDR3 region has 15 residues. CDR3 sequence (DNA): TGTGCCAGCAGCAAAAGACAGGGGCGTTGGGAGACCCAGTACTTC. Translation gives CASSKRQGRWETQYF.

The rearrangement joins TRBV19 to TRBJ1-2, with a weak D call TRBD1 (5 bases). Germline values: CDR1 LNHDA, CDR2 SQIVND (reference sequence). V was trimmed by 8 bases and J by 3 bases, leaving 13 bases between them. The CDR3 extends over 13 amino acids. CDR3 amino acids: CASGPTAYYGYTF. The CDR3 coding sequence is TGTGCCAGTGGTCCGACAGCTTACTATGGCTACACCTTC.

This chain uses TRBV10-3 with TRBJ2-6; D might be TRBD1 (6 bases). Trimming removed 5 bases from V and 0 bases from J, with 11 bases in between. CDR1 and CDR2 from the germline V gene are ENHRY and SYGVKD. The CDR3 length is 16 residues. The CDR3 DNA follows: TGTGCCATCAGTTCGCTGACAGGCTCTGGGGCCAACGTCCTGACTTTC. It encodes CAISSLTGSGANVLTF.

This chain's CDR3 is CASSLRGTVDSGNTIYF. The CDR3 bases are TGTGCCAGCAGCTTAAGGGGGACGGTAGACTCTGGAAACACCATATATTTT. The chain has TRBV7-8 and TRBJ1-3; tentative D call: TRBD1 (6 bases). In germline, CDR1 is SGHVS, CDR2 FQNEAQ. The V and J ends lost 2 bases and 0 bases respectively, with 14 bases between them. The length of the CDR3 is 17 residues.

This chain uses TRBV7-6 with TRBJ2-1; 13 nucleotides line up with TRBD2. Germline CDR1 reads SGHVS; CDR2 reads FNYEAQ. The V gene end was trimmed by 2 bases and the J gene end by 2 bases; junction bases not matched to a gene: 3. The CDR3 loop spans 17 amino acids. CDR3: CASSLRTSGGTYNEQFF. The CDR3, as DNA: TGTGCCAGCAGCTTACGGACTAGCGGGGGAACCTACAATGAGCAGTTCTTC.

This chain connects TRBV7-3 to TRBJ2-5; 7 nucleotides line up with TRBD2. The CDR3 is 13 residues long. CDR1 and CDR2 from the germline V gene are SGHTA and FQGTGA. The trim removed 4 bases at V and 4 bases at J, leaving 3 bases unmatched. The CDR3 reads CASSSGGLETQYF. CDR3 DNA sequence: TGTGCCAGCAGCTCCGGGGGGTTAGAGACCCAGTACTTC. Complete variable domain (other parts from reference TRBV7-3 and TRBJ2-5): GAGVSQTPSNKVTEKGKYVELRCDPISGHTALYWYRQSLGQGPEFLIYFQGTGAADDSGLPNDRFFAVRPEGSVSTLKIQRTERGDSAVYLCASSSGGLETQYFGPGTRLLVL.

V usage is TRBV19 and J usage is TRBJ2-1, with D perhaps TRBD2 (6 bases). CDR3 length equals 12 residues. Deletions cut 4 bases from V and 8 bases from J, with 9 bases between. Looked up from germline, CDR1 is LNHDA and CDR2 is SQIVND (reference sequence). The CDR3, as DNA: TGTGCCAGTAGTAAACGGGACTATGAGCAGTTCTTC. It is translated as CASSKRDYEQFF.